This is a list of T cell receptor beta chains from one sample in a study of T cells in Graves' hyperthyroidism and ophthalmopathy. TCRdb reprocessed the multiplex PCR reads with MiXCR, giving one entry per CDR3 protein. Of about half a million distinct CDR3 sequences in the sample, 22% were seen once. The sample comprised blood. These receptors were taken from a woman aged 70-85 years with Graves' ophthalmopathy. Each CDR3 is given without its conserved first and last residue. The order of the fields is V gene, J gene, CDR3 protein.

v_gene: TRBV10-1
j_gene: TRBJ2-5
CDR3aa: ARGLGQAQETQY

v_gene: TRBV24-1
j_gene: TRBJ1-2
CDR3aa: ATSDSTETVGYT

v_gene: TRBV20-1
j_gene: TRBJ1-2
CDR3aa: SAPIGRANYGYT

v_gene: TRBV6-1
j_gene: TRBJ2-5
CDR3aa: ASSPPREGLETQY

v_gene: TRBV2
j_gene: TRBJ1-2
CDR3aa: ASSEGPVVNYGYT

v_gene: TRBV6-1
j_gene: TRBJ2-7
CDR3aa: ASSHRGLYEQY

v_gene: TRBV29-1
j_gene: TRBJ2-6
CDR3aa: SVEVLGAGANVLT

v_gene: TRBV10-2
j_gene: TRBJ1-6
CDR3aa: ASSELGSALH

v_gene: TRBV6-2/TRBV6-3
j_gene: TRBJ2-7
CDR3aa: ASREDRGSPYEQY

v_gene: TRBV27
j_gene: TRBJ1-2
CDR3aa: ASSSRQGGISNYGYT

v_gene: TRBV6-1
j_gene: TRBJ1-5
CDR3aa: ASSAGFPNQPQH

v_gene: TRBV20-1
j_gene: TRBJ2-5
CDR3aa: SARGREGSQETQY

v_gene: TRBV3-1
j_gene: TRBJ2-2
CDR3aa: ASRRGAGELF

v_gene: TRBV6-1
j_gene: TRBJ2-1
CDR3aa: ALSIWSSSYNEQF

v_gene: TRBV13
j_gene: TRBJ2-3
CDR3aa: ASSLATLAGLDTQY

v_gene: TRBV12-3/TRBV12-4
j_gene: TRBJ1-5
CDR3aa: ASSLGGQRSNQPQH

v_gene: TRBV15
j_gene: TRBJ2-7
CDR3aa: ATSRDLRSGEQY

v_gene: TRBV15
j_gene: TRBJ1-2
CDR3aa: ATSRAIRDRGEANYGYT

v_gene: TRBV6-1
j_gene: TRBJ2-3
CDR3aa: ASSRGGSGLTDTQY

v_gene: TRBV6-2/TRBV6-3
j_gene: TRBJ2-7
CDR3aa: ASTPTSSYEQY

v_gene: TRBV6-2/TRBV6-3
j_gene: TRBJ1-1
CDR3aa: ASGELRGALTEAF

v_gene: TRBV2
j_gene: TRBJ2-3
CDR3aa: ASSFTTGTDTQY

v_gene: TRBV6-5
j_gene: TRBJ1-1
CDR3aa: ASSYPGGNTEAF

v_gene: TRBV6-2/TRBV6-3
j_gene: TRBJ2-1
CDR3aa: ASSSTLASMRKDNEQF

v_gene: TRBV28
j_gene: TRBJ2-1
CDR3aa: ASQGGAMRNEQF

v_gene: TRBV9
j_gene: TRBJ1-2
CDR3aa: ASSVGLRDYGYT

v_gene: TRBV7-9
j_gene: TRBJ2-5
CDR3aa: ASSHRGLQETQY

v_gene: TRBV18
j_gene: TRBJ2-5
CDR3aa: ASSPGLAGGPH

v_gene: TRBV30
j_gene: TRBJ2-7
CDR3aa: AWSGSRYEQY

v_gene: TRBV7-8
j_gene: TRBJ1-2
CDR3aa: ASRGGDRVIGYT

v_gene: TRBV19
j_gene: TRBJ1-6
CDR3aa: ASTQRVGRSPLH

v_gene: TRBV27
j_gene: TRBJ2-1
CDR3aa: ASSVTSGAKSGEQF

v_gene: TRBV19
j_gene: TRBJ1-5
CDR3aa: ASSTRDRLANQPQH

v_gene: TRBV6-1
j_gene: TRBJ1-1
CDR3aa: ASSYSAQRGSGAF

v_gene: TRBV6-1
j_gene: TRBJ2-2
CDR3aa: ASVRANTGELF

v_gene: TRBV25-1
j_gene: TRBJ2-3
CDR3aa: ASSGRFIRGRDTQY

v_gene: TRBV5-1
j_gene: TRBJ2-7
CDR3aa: ASSLTSPYEQY